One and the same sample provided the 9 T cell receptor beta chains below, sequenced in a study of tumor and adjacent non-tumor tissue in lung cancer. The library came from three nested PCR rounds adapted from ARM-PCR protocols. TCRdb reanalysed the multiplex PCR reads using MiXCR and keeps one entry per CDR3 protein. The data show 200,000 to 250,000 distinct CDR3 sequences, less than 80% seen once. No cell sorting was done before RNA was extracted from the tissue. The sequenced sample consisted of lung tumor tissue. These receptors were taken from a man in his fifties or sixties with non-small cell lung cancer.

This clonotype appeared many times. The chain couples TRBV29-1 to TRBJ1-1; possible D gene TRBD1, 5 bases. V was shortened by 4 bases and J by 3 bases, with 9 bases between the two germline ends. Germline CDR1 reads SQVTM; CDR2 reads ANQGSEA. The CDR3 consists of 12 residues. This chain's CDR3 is CSVATRDTEAFF. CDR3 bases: TGCAGCGTTGCCACCAGGGACACTGAAGCTTTCTTT.

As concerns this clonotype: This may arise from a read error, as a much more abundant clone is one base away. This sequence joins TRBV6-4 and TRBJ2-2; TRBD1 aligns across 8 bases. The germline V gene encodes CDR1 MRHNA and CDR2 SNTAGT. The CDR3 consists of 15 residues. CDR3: CASSPNRGDTWELFF. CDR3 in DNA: TGTGCCAGCAGCCCCAACAGGGGGGACACCTGGGAGCTGTTTTTT.

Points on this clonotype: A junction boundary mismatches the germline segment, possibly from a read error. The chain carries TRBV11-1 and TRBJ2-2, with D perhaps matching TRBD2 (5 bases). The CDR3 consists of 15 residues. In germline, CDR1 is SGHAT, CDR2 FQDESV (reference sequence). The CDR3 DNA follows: TGTGCCAGCAGCCAACTAGTTGACGGCACCGGGGAGATGTTTTTT. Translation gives CASSQLVDGTGEMFF.

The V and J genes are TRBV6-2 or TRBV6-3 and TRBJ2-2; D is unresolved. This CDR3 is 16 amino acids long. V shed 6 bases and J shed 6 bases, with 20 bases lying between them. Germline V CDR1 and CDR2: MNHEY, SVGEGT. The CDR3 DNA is TGTGCCAGCAGCCGTCCGACTGACATTAACGCCGGGGAGCTGTTTTTT. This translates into CASSRPTDINAGELFF.

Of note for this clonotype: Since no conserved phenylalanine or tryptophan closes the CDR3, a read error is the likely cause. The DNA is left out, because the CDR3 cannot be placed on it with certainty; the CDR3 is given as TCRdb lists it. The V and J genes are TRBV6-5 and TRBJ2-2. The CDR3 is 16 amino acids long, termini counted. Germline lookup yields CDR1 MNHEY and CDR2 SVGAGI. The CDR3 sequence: CASKFGSTETTGELSL.

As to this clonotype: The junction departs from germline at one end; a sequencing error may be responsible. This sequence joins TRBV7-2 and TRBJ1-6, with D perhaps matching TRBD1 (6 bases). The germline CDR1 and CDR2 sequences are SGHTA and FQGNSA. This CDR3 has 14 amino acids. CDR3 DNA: TGTGCCAACAGCGCCCAACCAGGGGATTCACCCCTCCACTTT. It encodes CANSAQPGDSPLHF. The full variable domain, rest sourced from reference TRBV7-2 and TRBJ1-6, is GAGVSQSPSNKVTEKGKDVELRCDPISGHTALYWYRQSLGQGLEFLIYFQGNSAPDKSGLPSDRFSAERTGGSVSTLTIQRTQQEDSAVYLCANSAQPGDSPLHFGNGTRLTVT.

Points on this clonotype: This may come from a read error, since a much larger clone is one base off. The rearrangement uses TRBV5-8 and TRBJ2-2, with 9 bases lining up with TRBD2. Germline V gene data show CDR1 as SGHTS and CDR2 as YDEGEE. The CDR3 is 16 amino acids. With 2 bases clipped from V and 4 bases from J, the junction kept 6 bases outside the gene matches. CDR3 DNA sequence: TGTGCCAGCAGCTTCGGCGGGAGGGCGAGCACCGGGGAGCTGTTTTTT. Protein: CASSFGGRASTGELFF.

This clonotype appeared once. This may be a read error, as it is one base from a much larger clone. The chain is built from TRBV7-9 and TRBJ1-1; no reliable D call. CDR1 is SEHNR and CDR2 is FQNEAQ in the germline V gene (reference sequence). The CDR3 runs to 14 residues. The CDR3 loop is CASSDSNMNTGAFF. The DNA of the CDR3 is TGTGCCAGCAGCGATAGCAATATGAACACTGGAGCTTTCTTT. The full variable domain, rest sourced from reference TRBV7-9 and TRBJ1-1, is DTGVSQNPRHKITKRGQNVTFRCDPISEHNRLYWYRQTLGQGPEFLTYFQNEAQLEKSRLLSDRFSAERPKGSFSTLEIQRTEQGDSAMYLCASSDSNMNTGAFFGQGTRLTVV.

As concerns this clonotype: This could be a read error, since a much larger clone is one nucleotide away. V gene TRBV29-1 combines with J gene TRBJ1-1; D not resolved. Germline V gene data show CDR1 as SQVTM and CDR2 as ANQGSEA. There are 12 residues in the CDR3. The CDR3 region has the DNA TGCAGCGTGAGGCAGGTGAACACTGAAGCTGTCTTT. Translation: CSVRQVNTEAVF. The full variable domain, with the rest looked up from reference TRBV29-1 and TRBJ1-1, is SAVISQKPSRDICQRGTSLTIQCQVDSQVTMMFWYRQQPGQSLTLIATANQGSEATYESGFVIDKFPISRPNLTFSTLTVSNMSPEDSSIYLCSVRQVNTEAVFGQGTRLTVV.